The text below deals with one TCR beta chain. Its antigen is unidentified. The data stem from a study of graft-versus-host responses after intestinal transplantation. Background on the study: Recipients got multivisceral, liver-intestinal, or isolated intestinal transplants. Recipients across the board were started on anti-thymocyte globulin induction, then kept on tacrolimus and steroids for about 3 years.

The CDR3 covers 15 residues. Germline V CDR1 and CDR2: SGDLS, YYNGEE. V was pared by 3 bases and J by 4 bases, with 14 bases between. The protocol was immunoSEQ multiplex PCR, while the TCRdb copy is restricted to in-frame clones and leaves out a portion. The table lists about 100,000 clones, roughly 87% of them singletons. Notes on the study in general: Allografts of one patient group, those with graft-donor T cell macrochimerism, had high graft-versus-host to host-versus-graft clonal ratios. The marrow of recipients harbored GvH clones, and ileum or blood showed some of them first.

The sample was unstimulated CD4+ T cells sorted from spleen or lymph node cells, taken before intestinal transplant. V is TRBV9 and J is TRBJ2-1; D is unclear. This TCR derives from a human donor who received an intestinal transplant. The CDR3 DNA is TGTGCCAGCAGCGCTACCGGGCAACTTTACAATGAGCAGTTCTTC. Amino acid sequence: CASSATGQLYNEQFF. The variable domain in full, completed from reference TRBV9 and TRBJ2-1, reads DSGVTQTPKHLITATGQRVTLRCSPRSGDLSVYWYQQSLDQGLQFLIQYYNGEERAKGNILERFSAQQFPDLHSELNLSSLELGDSALYFCASSATGQLYNEQFFGPGTRLTVL.